Presented here are 11 T cell receptor beta chains from one specimen sequenced in a study of blood T cell repertoires in COVID-19. Repertoires were generated with immunoSEQ multiplex PCR, while TCRdb's copy carries only in-frame clones and drops some. The top ten clones hold roughly 12% of a sample with 210,000 or so clones, around 80% of them seen once. Sequencing was performed on peripheral blood. These TCRs come from a woman aged 40 to 50 with acute or convalescent COVID-19.

The rearrangement links TRBV10-2 to TRBJ1-4; D uncertain. CDR1 and CDR2 (germline): WSHSY, SAAADI. The CDR3 contains 13 residues. Trimming shortened V by 0 bases and J by 10 bases, and 9 bases separated the two germline ends. The CDR3 reads CASSESIRGKLFF. CDR3 DNA sequence: TGCGCCAGCAGTGAGTCGATACGGGGAAAACTGTTTTTT.

The chain combines TRBV5-1 with TRBJ2-7; 11 bases align to TRBD1. V lost 4 bases and J lost 4; bases outside the gene matches: 4. This CDR3 has 14 residues. Germline assignment: CDR1 SGHRS and CDR2 YFSETQ. The CDR3 DNA reads TGCGCCAGCAGCCAAGGGACAGGGGGGTACGAGCAGTACTTC. It encodes CASSQGTGGYEQYF.

The chain has TRBV3-1 (or the pseudogene TRBV3-2) and TRBJ1-3, with a tentative D call TRBD1 (6 bases). This CDR3 is built from 15 residues. Trimming took off 3 bases at V and 1 base at J, with 10 bases between the two ends. From germline, CDR1 is LGHDT and CDR2 YNNKEL (reference sequence). The CDR3 loop is CASSHRDISGNTIYF. As DNA, the CDR3 is TGTGCCAGCAGCCACCGGGACATTTCTGGAAACACCATATATTTT.

This chain connects TRBV29-1 to TRBJ1-2, with D maybe TRBD1 (6 bases). Germline CDR1 SQVTM, CDR2 ANQGSEA. CDR3 size: 11 residues. Trimming shortened V by 6 bases and J by 5 bases, and 10 bases separated the two germline ends. CDR3 DNA sequence: TGCAGCGTACAGGGAAGGTATGGCTACACCTTC. Translated: CSVQGRYGYTF.

The J gene is TRBJ1-6, the V gene TRBV12-5; 8 nucleotides match TRBD1. Germline assignment: CDR1 LGHNT and CDR2 FRNRAP. Trimming cost V 1 base and J 9 bases; bases outside gene matches: 17. The CDR3 covers 19 residues. In DNA form, the CDR3 reads TGTGCTAGTGGTTTGGCCTCCGGGACAGGACGTCTTTGGAGTTCACCCCTCCACTTT. Translation gives CASGLASGTGRLWSSPLHF.

The chain carries TRBV7-2 and TRBJ2-7; D perhaps matches TRBD2 (5 bases). The V and J ends lost 5 bases and 7 bases respectively, with 21 bases between them. The CDR3 has 15 amino acids. The V gene's germline CDR1 is SGHTA and CDR2 FQGNSA. Here the CDR3 DNA reads TGTGCCAGCAGCCTAACACGAGGGTATCTCGGGGAGCAGTACTTC. It translates to CASSLTRGYLGEQYF.

This sequence joins TRBV6-2 or TRBV6-3 and TRBJ1-2; a possible D gene is TRBD1 (6 bases). V was pared by 2 bases and J by 6 bases, with 16 bases between. The germline V gene encodes CDR1 MNHEY and CDR2 SVGEGT. The CDR3 runs 15 residues. DNA of the CDR3: TGTGCCAGCAGTTACGACCCACCAGGGGCACATGGCTACACCTTC. Its translation is CASSYDPPGAHGYTF.

This chain uses TRBV7-2 with TRBJ2-7; 9 nucleotides agree with TRBD2. After removal of 5 bases from V and 10 bases from J, the junction contained 9 bases not matched to a gene. In germline, CDR1 is SGHTA, CDR2 FQGNSA. This CDR3 region has 13 residues. CDR3 region: CASSAGLAKLQYF. CDR3 in DNA: TGTGCCAGCAGCGCGGGACTAGCAAAACTTCAGTACTTC. Full variable domain (missing parts from reference TRBV7-2 and TRBJ2-7): GAGVSQSPSNKVTEKGKDVELRCDPISGHTALYWYRQSLGQGLEFLIYFQGNSAPDKSGLPSDRFSAERTGGSVSTLTIQRTQQEDSAVYLCASSAGLAKLQYFGPGTRLTVT.

V is TRBV4-1 and J is TRBJ2-7, with unresolved D. Trimming removed 1 base at V and 3 bases at J, with 7 bases between. The CDR3 runs 13 residues. Germline CDR1 reads MGHRA; CDR2 reads YSYEKL. CDR3 nucleotide sequence: TGCGCCAGCAGCCAAGGGTTCAGCTACGAGCAGTACTTC. Amino acid sequence: CASSQGFSYEQYF.

Only a few counts were recorded for this clone. The chain links TRBV30 to TRBJ1-2; TRBD1 matches at 9 bases. Per the germline V gene, CDR1 is GTSNPN and CDR2 is SVGIG (reference sequence). The CDR3 sequence is 14 residues long. The CDR3 loop reads CALGTGTGHYGYTF. CDR3 DNA sequence: TGTGCTTTGGGGACCGGGACAGGGCACTATGGCTACACCTTC.

Many counts were recorded for this clone. V usage is TRBV24-1 and J usage is TRBJ2-1, with 8 bases fitting TRBD2. The CDR3 totals 16 residues. The V gene end was trimmed by 4 bases and the J gene end by 8 bases; junction bases not matched to a gene: 12. CDR1 is KGHDR, CDR2 SFDVKD, per germline. CDR3 DNA: TGTGCCACCAGTGACCCGGGACTAGGGTTGGATCATGAGCAGTTCTTC. Protein product: CATSDPGLGLDHEQFF.